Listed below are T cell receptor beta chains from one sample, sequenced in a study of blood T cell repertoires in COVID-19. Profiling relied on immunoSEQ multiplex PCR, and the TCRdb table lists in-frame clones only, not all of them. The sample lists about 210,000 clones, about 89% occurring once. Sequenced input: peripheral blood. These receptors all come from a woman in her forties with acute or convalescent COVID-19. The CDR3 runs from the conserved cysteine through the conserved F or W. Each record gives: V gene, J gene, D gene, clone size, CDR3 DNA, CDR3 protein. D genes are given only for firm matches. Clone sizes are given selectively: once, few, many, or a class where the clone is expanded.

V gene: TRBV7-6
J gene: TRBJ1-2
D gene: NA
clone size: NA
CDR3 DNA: TGTGCCAGCAGCTTAGGTTCGGCAGGGGTCCTTAACTATGGCTACACCTTC
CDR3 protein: CASSLGSAGVLNYGYTF

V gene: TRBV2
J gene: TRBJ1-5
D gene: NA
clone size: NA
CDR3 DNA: TGTGCCAGCAGTGTCTTAGACAATCAGCCCCAGCATTTT
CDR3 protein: CASSVLDNQPQHF

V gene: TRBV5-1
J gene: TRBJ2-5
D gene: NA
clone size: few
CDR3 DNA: TGCGCCAGCAGCTTGGAGTGGGGAGTAGAGGAGACCCAGTACTTC
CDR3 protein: CASSLEWGVEETQYF

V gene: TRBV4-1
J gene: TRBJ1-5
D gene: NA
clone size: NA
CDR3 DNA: TGCGCCAGCAGCCAAGTGGCAGGGGTGAGTCAGCCCCAGCATTTT
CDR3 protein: CASSQVAGVSQPQHF

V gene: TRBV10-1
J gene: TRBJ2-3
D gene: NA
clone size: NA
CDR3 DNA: TGCGCCAGCAGTTTTTCGGGGATCACAGATACGCAGTATTTT
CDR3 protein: CASSFSGITDTQYF

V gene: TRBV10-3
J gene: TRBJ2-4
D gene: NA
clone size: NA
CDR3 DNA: TGTGCCATCAATCGGAGAGAACAGGGTCCGGCCAAAAACATTCAGTACTTC
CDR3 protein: CAINRREQGPAKNIQYF

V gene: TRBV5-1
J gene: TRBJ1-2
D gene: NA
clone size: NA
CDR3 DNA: TGCGCCAGCAGCTTGACACAGGGTAACTATGGCTACACCTTC
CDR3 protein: CASSLTQGNYGYTF

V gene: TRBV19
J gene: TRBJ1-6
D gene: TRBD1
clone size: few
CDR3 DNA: TGTGCCAGTAGCGGACAGGGCTATAATTCACCCCTCCACTTT
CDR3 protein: CASSGQGYNSPLHF

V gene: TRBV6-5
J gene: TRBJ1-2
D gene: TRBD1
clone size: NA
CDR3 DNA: TGTGCCAGCAGATTGACAGGGGGCGGCGGCTACACCTTC
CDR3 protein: CASRLTGGGGYTF

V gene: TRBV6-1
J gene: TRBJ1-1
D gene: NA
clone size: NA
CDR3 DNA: TGTGCCAGCAGTGATTTTGGGGGCGCTGAGGCTTTCTTT
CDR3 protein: CASSDFGGAEAFF

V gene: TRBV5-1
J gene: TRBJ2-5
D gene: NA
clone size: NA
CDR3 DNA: TGCGCCAGCAGCGACAACCAAGAGACCCAGTACTTC
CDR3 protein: CASSDNQETQYF

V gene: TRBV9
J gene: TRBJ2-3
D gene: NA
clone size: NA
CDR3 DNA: TGTGCCAGCAGCCCGACACCCGGCTACGCAGATACGCAGTATTTT
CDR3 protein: CASSPTPGYADTQYF

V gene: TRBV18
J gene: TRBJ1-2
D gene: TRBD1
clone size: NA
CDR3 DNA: TGTGCCAGCTCACCCGGACAGGGCCAGGGGCTCGGCTATGGCTACACCTTC
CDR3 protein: CASSPGQGQGLGYGYTF

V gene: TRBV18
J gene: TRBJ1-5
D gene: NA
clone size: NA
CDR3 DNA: TGTGCCAGCTCACCATCTTTTGGACTATCTCGGGGTAATCAGCCCCAGCATTTT
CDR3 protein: CASSPSFGLSRGNQPQHF

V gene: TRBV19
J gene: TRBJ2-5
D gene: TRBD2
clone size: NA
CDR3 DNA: TGTGCCAGTAGTTTAGGACTAGCGGGGGGGCAGGAGACCCAGTACTTC
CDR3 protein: CASSLGLAGGQETQYF

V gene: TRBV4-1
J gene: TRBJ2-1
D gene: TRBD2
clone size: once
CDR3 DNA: TGCGCCAGCAGCCCAGTGCGTACGAGCGGGGGGGCGGTGTTCTTC
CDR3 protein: CASSPVRTSGGAVFF

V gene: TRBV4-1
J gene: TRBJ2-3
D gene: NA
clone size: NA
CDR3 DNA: TGCGCCAGCAGCCAAGGGACAGCCCGCACAGATACGCAGTATTTT
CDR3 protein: CASSQGTARTDTQYF

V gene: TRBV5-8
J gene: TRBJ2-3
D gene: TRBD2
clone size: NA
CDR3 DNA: TGTGCCAGCAGCCCAGGGACTAGCGGGGGGGACGGTACGCAGTATTTT
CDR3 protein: CASSPGTSGGDGTQYF

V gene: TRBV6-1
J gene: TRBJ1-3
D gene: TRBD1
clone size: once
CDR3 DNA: TGTGCCAGCAGTGAAGCAGGACAGGGTTCCAACACCATATATTTT
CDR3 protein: CASSEAGQGSNTIYF

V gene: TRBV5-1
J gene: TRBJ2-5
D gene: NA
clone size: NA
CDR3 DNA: TGCGCCAGCAGCTTGGCCCTCGCAGGTCAAGAGACCCAGTACTTC
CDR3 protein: CASSLALAGQETQYF

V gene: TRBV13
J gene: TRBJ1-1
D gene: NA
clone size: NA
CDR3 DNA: TGTGCCAGCAGCCCGCTAAGGGAGGAGACTGAAGCTTTCTTT
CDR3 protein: CASSPLREETEAFF

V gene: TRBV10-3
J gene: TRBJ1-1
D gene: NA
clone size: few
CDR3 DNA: TGTGCCACGGCATGGAGGGCGAACACTGAAGCTTTCTTT
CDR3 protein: CATAWRANTEAFF

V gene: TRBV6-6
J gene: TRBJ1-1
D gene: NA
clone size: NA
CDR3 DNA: TGTGCCAGCAGTTACTCGACAGGCAATATGAACACTGAAGCTTTCTTT
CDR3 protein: CASSYSTGNMNTEAFF

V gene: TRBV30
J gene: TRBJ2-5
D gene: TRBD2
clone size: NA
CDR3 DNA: TGTGCCTGGAGTGGGGCGGGGGGCCAAGAGACCCAGTACTTC
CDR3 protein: CAWSGAGGQETQYF

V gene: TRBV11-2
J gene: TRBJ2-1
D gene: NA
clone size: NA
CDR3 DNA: TGTGCCAGCAGCGACACCGCCAGACAGGTGAGCTCCTACAATGAGCAGTTCTTC
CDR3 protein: CASSDTARQVSSYNEQFF

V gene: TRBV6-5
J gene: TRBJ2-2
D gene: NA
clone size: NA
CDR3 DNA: TGTGCCAGCAGTAGCCTGGACAACCCCGGGGAGCTGTTTTTT
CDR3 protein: CASSSLDNPGELFF

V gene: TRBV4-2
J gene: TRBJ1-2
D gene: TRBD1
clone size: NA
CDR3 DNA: TGTGCCAGCAGCCATAAGAACAGGGGCGATGGCTACACCTTC
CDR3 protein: CASSHKNRGDGYTF

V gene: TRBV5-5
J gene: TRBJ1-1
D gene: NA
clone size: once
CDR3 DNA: TGTGCCAGCCCAGACCCGGCAGGGGCGGTCACTGAAGCTTTCTTT
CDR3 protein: CASPDPAGAVTEAFF